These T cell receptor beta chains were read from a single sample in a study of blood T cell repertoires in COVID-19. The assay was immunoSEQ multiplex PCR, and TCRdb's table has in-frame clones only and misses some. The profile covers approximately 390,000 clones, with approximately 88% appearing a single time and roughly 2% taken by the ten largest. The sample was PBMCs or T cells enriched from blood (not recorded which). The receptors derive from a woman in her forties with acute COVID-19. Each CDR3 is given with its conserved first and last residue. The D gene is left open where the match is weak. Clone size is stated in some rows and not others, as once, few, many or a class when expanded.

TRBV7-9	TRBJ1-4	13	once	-	CASSIQGGEKLFF	TGTGCCAGCAGCATACAGGGCGGAGAAAAACTGTTTTTT
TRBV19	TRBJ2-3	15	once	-	CASSTDRVRGDTQYF	TGTGCCAGTAGTACCGACAGGGTGCGGGGAGATACGCAGTATTTT
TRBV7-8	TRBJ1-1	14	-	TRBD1	CASSPQGALGEAFF	TGTGCCAGCAGCCCACAGGGGGCCTTGGGTGAAGCTTTCTTT
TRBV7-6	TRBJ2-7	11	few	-	CASSLAGEQYF	TGTGCCAGCAGCTTAGCCGGCGAGCAGTACTTC
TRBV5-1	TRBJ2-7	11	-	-	CASSLAGEQYF	TGCGCCAGCAGCTTGGCCGGCGAGCAGTACTTC
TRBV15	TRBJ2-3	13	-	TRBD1	CATSTDEGATQYF	TGTGCCACCAGCACCGACGAGGGGGCCACGCAGTATTTT
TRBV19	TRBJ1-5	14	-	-	CASSKGDYNQPQHF	TGTGCCAGTAGTAAGGGGGATTACAATCAGCCCCAGCATTTT
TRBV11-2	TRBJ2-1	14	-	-	CASSLVALGNEQFF	TGTGCCAGCAGCTTAGTAGCGCTGGGCAATGAGCAGTTCTTC
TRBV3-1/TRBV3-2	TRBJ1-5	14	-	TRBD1	CASSPRQGNQPQHF	TGTGCCAGCAGCCCGCGACAGGGTAATCAGCCCCAGCATTTT
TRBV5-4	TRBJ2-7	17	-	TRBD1	CASSVLPGQGLAYEQYF	TGTGCCAGCAGCGTGCTCCCGGGACAGGGGCTGGCCTACGAGCAGTACTTC
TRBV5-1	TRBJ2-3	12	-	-	CASPPGTDTQYF	TGCGCCAGCCCTCCGGGCACAGATACGCAGTATTTT
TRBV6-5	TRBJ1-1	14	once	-	CASRPRTPAAEAFF	TGTGCCAGCAGGCCGAGGACACCAGCCGCTGAAGCTTTCTTT
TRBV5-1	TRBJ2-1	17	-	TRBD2	CASSNPLAGGLPNEQFF	TGCGCCAGCTCAAACCCTCTAGCGGGGGGGCTTCCGAATGAGCAGTTCTTC
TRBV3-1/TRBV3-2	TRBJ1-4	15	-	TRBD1	CASSLRTGRFQELFF	TGTGCCAGCAGCCTGAGGACAGGCCGTTTCCAGGAACTGTTTTTT
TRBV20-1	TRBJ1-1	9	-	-	CSAGGFDFF	TGCAGTGCGGGGGGGTTTGACTTCTTT
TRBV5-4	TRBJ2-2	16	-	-	CASSKGGRVNTGELFF	TGTGCCAGCAGCAAAGGTGGCAGGGTGAACACCGGGGAGCTGTTTTTT
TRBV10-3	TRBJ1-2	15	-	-	CAIRRDGPLDYGYTF	TGTGCCATCAGGCGGGACGGCCCCTTGGACTATGGCTACACCTTC
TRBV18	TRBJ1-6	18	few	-	CASSPRISSQGSGSPLHF	TGTGCCAGCTCACCACGAATAAGCAGTCAGGGGAGTGGATCACCCCTCCACTTT
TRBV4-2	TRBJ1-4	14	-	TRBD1	CASSARTGDEKLFF	TGTGCCAGCAGCGCCAGGACAGGGGATGAAAAACTGTTTTTT
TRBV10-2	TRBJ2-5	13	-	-	CASSEGGIETQYF	TGCGCCAGCAGTGAGGGGGGGATAGAGACCCAGTACTTC
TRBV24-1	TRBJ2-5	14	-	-	CATSDRQAGETQYF	TGTGCCACCAGTGACCGACAGGCCGGAGAGACCCAGTACTTC
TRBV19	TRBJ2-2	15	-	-	CASSMGRANTGELFF	TGTGCCAGTAGTATGGGCAGGGCGAACACCGGGGAGCTGTTTTTT
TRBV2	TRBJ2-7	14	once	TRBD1	CATDRDRGYYEQYF	TGTGCCACGGACAGGGACAGGGGATACTACGAGCAGTACTTC
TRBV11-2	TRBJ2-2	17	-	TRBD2	CASRNPWRGGVAGELFF	TGTGCCAGCAGGAACCCCTGGCGGGGAGGGGTTGCCGGGGAGCTGTTTTTT
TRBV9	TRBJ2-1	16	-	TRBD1	CASSAYRTGLYNEQFF	TGTGCCAGCAGCGCCTACAGGACAGGATTGTACAATGAGCAGTTCTTC
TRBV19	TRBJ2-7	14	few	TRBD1	CASSMGQSLGEQYF	TGTGCCAGTAGTATGGGACAGTCTTTGGGCGAGCAGTACTTC
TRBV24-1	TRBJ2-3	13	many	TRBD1	CATSDRQGGTQYF	TGTGCCACCAGTGATCGACAGGGCGGTACGCAGTATTTT
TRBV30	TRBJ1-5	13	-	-	CAWSPDLDQPQHF	TGTGCCTGGAGTCCCGACCTAGATCAGCCCCAGCATTTT
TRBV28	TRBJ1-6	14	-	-	CASTSGGRGSPLHF	TGTGCCAGCACTTCCGGGGGGCGTGGATCACCCCTCCACTTT
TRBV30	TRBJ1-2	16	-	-	CAWSLNYRDLVYGYTF	TGTGCCTGGAGTCTAAACTACAGGGACCTCGTCTATGGCTACACCTTC